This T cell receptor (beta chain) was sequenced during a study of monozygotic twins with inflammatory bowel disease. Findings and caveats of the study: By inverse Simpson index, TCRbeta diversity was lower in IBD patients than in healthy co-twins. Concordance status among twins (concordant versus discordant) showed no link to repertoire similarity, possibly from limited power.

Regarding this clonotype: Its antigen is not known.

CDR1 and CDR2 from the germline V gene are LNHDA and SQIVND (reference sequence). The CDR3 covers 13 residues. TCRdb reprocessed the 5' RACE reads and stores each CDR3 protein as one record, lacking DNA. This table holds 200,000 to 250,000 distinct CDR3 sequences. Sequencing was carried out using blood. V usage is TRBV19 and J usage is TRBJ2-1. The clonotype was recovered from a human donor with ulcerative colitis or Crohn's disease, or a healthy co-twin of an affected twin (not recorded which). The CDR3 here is CASTGGLYNEQFF.